This T cell receptor (beta chain) originates from a study of T-cell memory formation after mild COVID-19. Study-level information: Clustering of TCRs was largely donor specific. The study, taken as a whole, reports: Specificity for SARS-CoV-2 was not confirmed among the second-wave clones peaking on day 37. Clones that contracted from day 15 to 85 were balanced CD4/CD8, while later expanders leaned CD4+.

Between the trimmed V and J ends, which lost 4 bases and 1 base, there was a span of 17 bases. CDR3 size: 16 residues. In germline, CDR1 is SGHRS, CDR2 YFSETQ. There are many counts of this clonotype. Antigen: not known. Constant-segment primers served in 5'RACE that generated TCR alpha and TCR beta cDNA libraries bearing sample barcodes and UMIs. TCRdb independently ran MiXCR on the 5' RACE reads; one entry per CDR3 protein. The sample shows about 400,000 distinct CDR3 sequences, more than 20% of them seen only once. The TCR was taken from an adult woman who had mild COVID-19 (a few samples of this study predate the infection). Cell type and time point are not known. The chain links TRBV5-1 to TRBJ1-1; D might be TRBD1 (5 bases). Sequenced: PBMCs or a T cell subset sorted from them (not recorded which). CDR3 protein: CASSPRARIGNTEAFF. The CDR3 DNA is TGCGCCAGCAGCCCCAGGGCGAGAATCGGGAACACTGAAGCTTTCTTT.